This T cell receptor (beta chain) was sequenced for a study of shared T cell receptors in the human thymus. The protocol was immunoSEQ multiplex PCR, while the TCRdb copy is restricted to in-frame clones and leaves out a portion. The repertoire holds just under 550,000 clones, 75% to 80% seen once, with more than 0.01% in the top ten. Germline loops: CDR1 MDHEN, CDR2 SYDVKM. CDR3 size: 16 residues. J was trimmed by 4 bases and V by 2 bases; bases with no gene match: 8. These records were also assigned to another study, of human thymus T cells. That work adds: Samples came from healthy Finnish infants during open corrective cardiac surgery. Corrective cardiac surgery supplied the resected thymus tissue. Related research described strongly overlapping thymic repertoires in unrelated people.

The sample taken for sequencing was thymocytes. The clonotype originates from a boy under two years old with a congenital heart defect. The gene calls are TRBV28 and TRBJ2-7; TRBD1 matches at 10 bases. The CDR3 DNA reads as TGTGCCAGCAGTTTAAACTCGGGACAGGGGAAATACGAGCAGTACTTC. Encoded protein: CASSLNSGQGKYEQYF. The whole variable domain, filled in from reference TRBV28 and TRBJ2-7, reads DVKVTQSSRYLVKRTGEKVFLECVQDMDHENMFWYRQDPGLGLRLIYFSYDVKMKEKGDIPEGYSVSREKKERFSLILESASTNQTSMYLCASSLNSGQGKYEQYFGPGTRLTVT.